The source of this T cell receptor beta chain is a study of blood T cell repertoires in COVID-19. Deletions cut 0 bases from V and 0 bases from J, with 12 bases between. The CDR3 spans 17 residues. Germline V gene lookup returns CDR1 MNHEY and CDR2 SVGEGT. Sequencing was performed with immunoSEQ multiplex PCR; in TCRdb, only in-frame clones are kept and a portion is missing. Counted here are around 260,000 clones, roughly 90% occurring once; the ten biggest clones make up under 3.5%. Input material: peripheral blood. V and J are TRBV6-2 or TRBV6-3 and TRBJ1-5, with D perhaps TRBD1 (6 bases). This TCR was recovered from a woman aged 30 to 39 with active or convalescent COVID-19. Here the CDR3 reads CASSYSGGAYSNQPQHF. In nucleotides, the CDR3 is TGTGCCAGCAGTTACTCGGGGGGGGCTTATAGCAATCAGCCCCAGCATTTT.